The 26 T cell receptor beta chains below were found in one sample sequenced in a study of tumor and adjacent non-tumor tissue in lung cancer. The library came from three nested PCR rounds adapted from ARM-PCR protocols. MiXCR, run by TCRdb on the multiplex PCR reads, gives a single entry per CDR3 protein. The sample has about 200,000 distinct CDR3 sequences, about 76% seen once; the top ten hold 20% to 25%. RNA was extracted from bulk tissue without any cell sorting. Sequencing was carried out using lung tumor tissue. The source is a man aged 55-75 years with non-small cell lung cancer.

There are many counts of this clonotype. CDR3 loop: CASSEAPGQGADEQYF. CDR3 nucleotides: TGTGCCAGCAGTGAAGCTCCGGGACAGGGGGCGGACGAGCAGTACTTC. The J gene is TRBJ2-7, the V gene TRBV6-1; 12 bases match TRBD1. Trimming at V came to 0 bases and at J to 5 bases, leaving 5 bases not matched to a gene. Germline V gene sequence: CDR1 MNHNS, CDR2 SASEGT. The CDR3 has 16 amino acids.

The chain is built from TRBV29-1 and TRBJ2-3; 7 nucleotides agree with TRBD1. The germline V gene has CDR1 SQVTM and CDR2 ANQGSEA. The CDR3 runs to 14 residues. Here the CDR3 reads CTVAGTVGTDTQYF. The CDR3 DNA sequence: TGCACCGTCGCCGGGACAGTGGGCACAGATACGCAGTATTTT.

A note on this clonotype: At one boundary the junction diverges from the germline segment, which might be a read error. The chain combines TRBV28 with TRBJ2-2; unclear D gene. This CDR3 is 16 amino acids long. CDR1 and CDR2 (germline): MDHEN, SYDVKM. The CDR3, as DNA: TGCGCCAGCACCCCTGGTTTGGCCGGGAACACCGGGGAGCTGTTTTTT. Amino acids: CASTPGLAGNTGELFF.

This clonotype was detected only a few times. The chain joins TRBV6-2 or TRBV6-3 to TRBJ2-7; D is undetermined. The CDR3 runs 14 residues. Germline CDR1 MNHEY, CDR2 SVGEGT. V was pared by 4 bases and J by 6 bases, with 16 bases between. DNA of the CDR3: TGTGCCAGCAGTTTGCCGGGTCGATTATCCGAGCAGTACTTC. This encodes CASSLPGRLSEQYF.

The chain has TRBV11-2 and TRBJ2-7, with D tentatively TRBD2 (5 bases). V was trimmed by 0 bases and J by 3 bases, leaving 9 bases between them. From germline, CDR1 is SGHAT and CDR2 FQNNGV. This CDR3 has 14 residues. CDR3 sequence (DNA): TGTGCCAGCAGCTTAGAAGTCGGAGGCTACGAGCAGTACTTC. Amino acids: CASSLEVGGYEQYF.

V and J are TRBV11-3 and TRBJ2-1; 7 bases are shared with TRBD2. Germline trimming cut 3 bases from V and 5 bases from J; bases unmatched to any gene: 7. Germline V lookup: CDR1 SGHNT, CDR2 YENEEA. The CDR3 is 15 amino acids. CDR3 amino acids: CASSLGTIGNNEQFF. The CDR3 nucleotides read TGTGCCAGCAGCTTGGGGACTATCGGTAACAATGAGCAGTTCTTC.

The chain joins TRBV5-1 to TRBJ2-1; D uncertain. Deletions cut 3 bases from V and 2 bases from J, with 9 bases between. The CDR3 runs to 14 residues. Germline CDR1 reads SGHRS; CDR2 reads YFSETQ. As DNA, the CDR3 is TGCGCCAGCAGCTCATGCTATGCCTACAATGAGCAGTTCTTC. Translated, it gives CASSSCYAYNEQFF.

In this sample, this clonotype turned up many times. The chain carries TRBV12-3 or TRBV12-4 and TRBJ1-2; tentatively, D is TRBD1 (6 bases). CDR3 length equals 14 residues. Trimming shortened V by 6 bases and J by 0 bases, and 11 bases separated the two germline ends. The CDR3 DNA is TGTGCCAGCAGCCCTAGGGGGGCTAACTATGGCTACACCTTC. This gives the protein CASSPRGANYGYTF.

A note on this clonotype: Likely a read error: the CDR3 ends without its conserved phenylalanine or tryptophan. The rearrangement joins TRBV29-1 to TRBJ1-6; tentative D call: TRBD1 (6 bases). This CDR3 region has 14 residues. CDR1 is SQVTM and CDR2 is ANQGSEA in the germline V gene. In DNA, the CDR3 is TGTAGCGTTGAGGTAGGGGGGATTAATTCACCCCTCCACTGT. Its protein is CSVEVGGINSPLHC.

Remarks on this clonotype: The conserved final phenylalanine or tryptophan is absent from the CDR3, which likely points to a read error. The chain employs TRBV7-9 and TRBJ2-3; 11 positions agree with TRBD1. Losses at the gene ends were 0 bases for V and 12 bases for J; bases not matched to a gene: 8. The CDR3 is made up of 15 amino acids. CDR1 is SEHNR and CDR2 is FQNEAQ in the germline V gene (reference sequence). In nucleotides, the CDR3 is TGTGCCAGCAGCTTAGCCCGGACAGGGGGCCTTACACAGTATTTG. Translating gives CASSLARTGGLTQYL.

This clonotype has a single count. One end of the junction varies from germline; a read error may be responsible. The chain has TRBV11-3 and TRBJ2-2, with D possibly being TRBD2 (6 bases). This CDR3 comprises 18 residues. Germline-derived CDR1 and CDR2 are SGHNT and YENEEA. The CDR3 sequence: CVSSSRGVGGYRAGELFF. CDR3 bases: TGCGTCAGCAGCTCCCGGGGAGTGGGAGGATACAGAGCCGGGGAGCTGTTTTTT. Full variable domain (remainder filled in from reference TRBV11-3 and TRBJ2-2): EAGVVQSPRYKIIEKKQPVAFWCNPISGHNTLYWYLQNLGQGPELLIRYENEEAVDDSQLPKDRFSAERLKGVDSTLKIQPAELGDSAVYLCVSSSRGVGGYRAGELFFGEGSRLTVL.

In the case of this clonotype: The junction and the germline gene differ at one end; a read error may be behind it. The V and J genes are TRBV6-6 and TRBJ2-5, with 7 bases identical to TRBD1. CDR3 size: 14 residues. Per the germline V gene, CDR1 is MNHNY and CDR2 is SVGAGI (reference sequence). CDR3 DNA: TGTGCCAGCTGGAGCAGGGGGTCGGTAGGGACCCGGTACTTC. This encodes CASWSRGSVGTRYF.

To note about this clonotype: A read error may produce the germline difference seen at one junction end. The CDR3 nucleotides read TGCGCCAGCAGTGAGTCTAGGACGGCGAATTATGTCTACACCTTC. Amino acid sequence: CASSESRTANYVYTF. This chain uses TRBV10-2 with TRBJ1-2; D unresolved. Per the germline V gene, CDR1 is WSHSY and CDR2 is SAAADI. The CDR3 runs to 15 residues.

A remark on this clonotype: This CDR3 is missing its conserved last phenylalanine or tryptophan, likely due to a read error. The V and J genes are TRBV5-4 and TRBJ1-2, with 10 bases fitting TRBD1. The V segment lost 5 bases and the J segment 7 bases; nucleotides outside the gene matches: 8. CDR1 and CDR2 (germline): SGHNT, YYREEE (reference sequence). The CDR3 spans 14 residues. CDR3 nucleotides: TGTGCCAGCAGTCGGGACAGGGGATTTGGTGGCTACACCCTC. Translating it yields CASSRDRGFGGYTL.

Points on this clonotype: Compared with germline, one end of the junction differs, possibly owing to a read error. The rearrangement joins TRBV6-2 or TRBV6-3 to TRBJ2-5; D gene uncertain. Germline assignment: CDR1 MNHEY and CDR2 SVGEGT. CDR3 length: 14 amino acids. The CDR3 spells CASSYSSRSETQYF. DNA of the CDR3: TGTGCCAGCAGTTATTCGAGCAGGAGTGAGACCCAGTATTTC.

The CDR3 region has the DNA TGTGCCAGCAGTGGGGGATATCAGGGTTATCGAGGCTACACCTTC. This sequence encodes CASSGGYQGYRGYTF. The V gene is TRBV9, the J gene TRBJ1-2; a weak D match, TRBD1 (5 bases). Per germline, CDR1 SGDLS and CDR2 YYNGEE. This CDR3 spans 15 amino acids. Trimming took off 5 bases at V and 8 bases at J, with 22 bases between the two ends.

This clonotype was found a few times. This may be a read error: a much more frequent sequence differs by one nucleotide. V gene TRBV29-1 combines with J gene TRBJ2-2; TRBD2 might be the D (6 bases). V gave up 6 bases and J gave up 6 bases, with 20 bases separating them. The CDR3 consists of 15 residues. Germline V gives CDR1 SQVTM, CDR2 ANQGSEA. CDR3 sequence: CSVAGIGHHSGELFF. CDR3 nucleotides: TGCAGCGTGGCGGGAATCGGGCATCACTCCGGGGAGCTGTTTTTT.

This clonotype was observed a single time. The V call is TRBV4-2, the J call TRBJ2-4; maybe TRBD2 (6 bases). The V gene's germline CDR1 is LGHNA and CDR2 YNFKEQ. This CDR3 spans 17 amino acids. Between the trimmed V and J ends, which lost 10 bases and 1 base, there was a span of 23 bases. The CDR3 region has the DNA TGTGCCAATAGTCCCCGTGAGGGCGGAGGGGCCAAAAACATTCAGTACTTC. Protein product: CANSPREGGGAKNIQYF.

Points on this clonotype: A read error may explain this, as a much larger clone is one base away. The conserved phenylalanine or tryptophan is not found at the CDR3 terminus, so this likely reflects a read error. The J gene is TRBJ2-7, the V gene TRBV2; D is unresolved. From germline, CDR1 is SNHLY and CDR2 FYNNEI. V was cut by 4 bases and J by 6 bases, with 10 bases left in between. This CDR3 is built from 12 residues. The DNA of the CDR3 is TGTGCCAGCAGTGGCGGACCCCTCGAGCAGTACTTA. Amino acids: CASSGGPLEQYL.

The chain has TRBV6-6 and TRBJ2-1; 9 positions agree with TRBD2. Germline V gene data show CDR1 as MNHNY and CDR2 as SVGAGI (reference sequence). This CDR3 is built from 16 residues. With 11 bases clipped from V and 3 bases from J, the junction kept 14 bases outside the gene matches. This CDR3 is CAGTSVAGGGYNEQFF. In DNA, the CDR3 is TGTGCCGGCACTTCCGTGGCGGGAGGGGGCTACAATGAGCAGTTCTTC.

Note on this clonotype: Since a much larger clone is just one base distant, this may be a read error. The DNA for the CDR3 is TGTGACAGCAGCGCAGAGACTGGATCCTACGAGCAGTACTTC. This sequence encodes CDSSAETGSYEQYF. The V and J genes are TRBV5-4 and TRBJ2-7; D ambiguous. The CDR3 spans 14 residues. The germline gives CDR1 SGHNT, CDR2 YYREEE (reference sequence).

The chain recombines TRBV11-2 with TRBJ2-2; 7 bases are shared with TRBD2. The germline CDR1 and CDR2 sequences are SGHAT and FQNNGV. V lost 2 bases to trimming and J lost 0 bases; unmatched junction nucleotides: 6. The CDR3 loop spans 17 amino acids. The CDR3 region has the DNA TGTGCCAGCAGCTTAACGGAGGGAGGGACGAACACCGGGGAGCTGTTTTTT. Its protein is CASSLTEGGTNTGELFF.

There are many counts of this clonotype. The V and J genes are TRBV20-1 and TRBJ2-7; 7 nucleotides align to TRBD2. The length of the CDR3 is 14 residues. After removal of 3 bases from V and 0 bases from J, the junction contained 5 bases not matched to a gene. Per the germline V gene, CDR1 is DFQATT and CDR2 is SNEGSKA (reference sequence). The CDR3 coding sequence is TGCAGTGCTAGTAGCGGGTCTTTCTCCTACGAGCAGTACTTC. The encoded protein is CSASSGSFSYEQYF.

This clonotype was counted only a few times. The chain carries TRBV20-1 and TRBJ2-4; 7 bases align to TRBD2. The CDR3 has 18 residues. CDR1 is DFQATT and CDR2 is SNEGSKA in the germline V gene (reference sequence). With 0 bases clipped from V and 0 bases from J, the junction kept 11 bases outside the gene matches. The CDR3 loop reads CSARDLSGVELAKNIQYF. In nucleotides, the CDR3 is TGCAGTGCTAGAGATTTAAGCGGGGTCGAACTAGCCAAAAACATTCAGTACTTC.

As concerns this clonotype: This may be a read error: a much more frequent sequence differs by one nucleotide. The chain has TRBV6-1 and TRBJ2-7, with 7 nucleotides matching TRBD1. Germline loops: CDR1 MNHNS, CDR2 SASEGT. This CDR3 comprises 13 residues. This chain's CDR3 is CALGNRGAYERYF. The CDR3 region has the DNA TGTGCGTTGGGAAACAGGGGCGCTTACGAGCGGTACTTC.

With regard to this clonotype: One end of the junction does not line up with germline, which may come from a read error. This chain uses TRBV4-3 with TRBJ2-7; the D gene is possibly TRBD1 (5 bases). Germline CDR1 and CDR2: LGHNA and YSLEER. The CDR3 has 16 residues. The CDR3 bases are TGTGCCAGCAGCCAAGATCGGCAGGGTCATTCCTACGAGCACTACTTC. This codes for CASSQDRQGHSYEHYF.